These T cell receptor beta chains were read from a single sample in a study of blood T cell repertoires in COVID-19. Clones were read by immunoSEQ multiplex PCR, and TCRdb kept only the in-frame ones, dropping some. This sample has 150,000 to 200,000 clones, with around 82% found just once. Sequencing input: PBMCs or T cells enriched from blood (not recorded which). All receptors come from a woman aged 50 to 60 with acute COVID-19. Each CDR3 is given with its conserved first and last residue. Fields, in order: V gene, CDR3 protein.

V: TRBV7-2; CDR3: CASSLGVAGGQFF
V: TRBV6-2/TRBV6-3; CDR3: CASSIRGSFSYNEQFF
V: TRBV28; CDR3: CASTAGGYNEQFF
V: TRBV19; CDR3: CASSIFGAMNTEAFF
V: TRBV18; CDR3: CASSPFAGTDYGYTF
V: TRBV7-6; CDR3: CASSRTPIGTGVTGELFF
V: TRBV9; CDR3: CASSPGTSTDTQYF
V: TRBV7-3; CDR3: CASRRDSINSPLHF
V: TRBV6-5; CDR3: CASSYPGTDDQPQHF
V: TRBV6-5; CDR3: CASTARGGRETQYF
V: TRBV9; CDR3: CASSPWTGDDTGELFF
V: TRBV7-2; CDR3: CASSPAYGGTQYF
V: TRBV5-1; CDR3: CASSLGDTHNEQFF
V: TRBV15; CDR3: CATRSRGEETQYF
V: TRBV6-5; CDR3: CASSYLAGRGDTEAFF
V: TRBV5-8; CDR3: CASIDRDLPNYGYTF
V: TRBV19; CDR3: CASSSSGSTNEKLFF
V: TRBV4-1; CDR3: CASSLFPGQGSGNTIYF
V: TRBV2; CDR3: CASSGGTRNSPLHF
V: TRBV3-1/TRBV3-2; CDR3: CASSPLDRVTEAFF
V: TRBV18; CDR3: CASSPISGGTEAFF
V: TRBV9; CDR3: CASSLGQGPTDTQYF
V: TRBV25-1; CDR3: CASSEGQDRGWETQYF
V: TRBV9; CDR3: CASSVVPRAGTVGSPLHF
V: TRBV7-2; CDR3: CASSLAGGLTNEQFF
V: TRBV6-5; CDR3: CASRRTVLAKNIQYF
V: TRBV5-1; CDR3: CASSTGQGWNTEAFF
V: TRBV7-9; CDR3: CASSLVQNTEAFF
V: TRBV30; CDR3: CAWDRDSSEKLFF
V: TRBV14; CDR3: CASSRQHSGPEKLFF
V: TRBV10-1; CDR3: CASSRDSDNSPLHF
V: TRBV4-1; CDR3: CASSRTGNEKLFF
V: TRBV7-2; CDR3: CASSLGRGSHQETQYF
V: TRBV5-1; CDR3: CASSPQAGSETQYF
V: TRBV30; CDR3: CAWSLEGRAPRGSPLHF
V: TRBV28; CDR3: CASSSQGLTAQPQHF
V: TRBV19; CDR3: CASSPDRGYGYTF
V: TRBV6-5; CDR3: CASSDSRGTEAFF
V: TRBV27; CDR3: CASSSRTGDQPQHF
V: TRBV7-9; CDR3: CASSYSGEGRAFF
V: TRBV5-4; CDR3: CASSPGTGATNYGYTF
V: TRBV30; CDR3: CAWLARSYNEQFF
V: TRBV7-9; CDR3: CASNPGGYGYTF
V: TRBV6-5; CDR3: CASRDPQRASYGYTF
V: TRBV5-5; CDR3: CASSLAGTGIQETQYF
V: TRBV29-1; CDR3: CSVRDSIQFTDTQYF